These 21 T cell receptor beta chains share one sample of origin, sequenced in a study of blood T cell repertoires in COVID-19. Sequencing was performed with immunoSEQ multiplex PCR; in TCRdb, only in-frame clones are kept and a portion is missing. The top ten clones hold 3.5% to 4.5% of a sample with around 230,000 clones, over 85% of them seen once. Specimen: PBMCs or T cells enriched from blood (not recorded which). The receptor source for this set is a woman younger than 45 with acute COVID-19.

This clone occurred once. The genes are TRBV7-3 and TRBJ2-2; tentative D call: TRBD2 (5 bases). Germline V gene lookup returns CDR1 SGHTA and CDR2 FQGTGA. The CDR3 runs 13 residues. V was clipped by 5 bases and J by 5 bases, with 9 bases between them. Written as DNA, the CDR3 is TGTGCCAGCAGCCCCATAGCGACCGGGGAGCTGTTTTTT. Translation: CASSPIATGELFF.

The V call is TRBV9, the J call TRBJ2-2; 9 bases are a match to TRBD1. The trim removed 3 bases at V and 0 bases at J, leaving 6 bases unmatched. In germline, CDR1 is SGDLS, CDR2 YYNGEE. The CDR3 has 17 amino acids. DNA of the CDR3: TGTGCCAGCAGCGCGGAAACAGGGGGCCCGAACACCGGGGAGCTGTTTTTT. Translation: CASSAETGGPNTGELFF. Full variable domain (outside the CDR3, taken from reference TRBV9 and TRBJ2-2): DSGVTQTPKHLITATGQRVTLRCSPRSGDLSVYWYQQSLDQGLQFLIQYYNGEERAKGNILERFSAQQFPDLHSELNLSSLELGDSALYFCASSAETGGPNTGELFFGEGSRLTVL.

The chain has TRBV28 and TRBJ2-6; 7 bases are a match to TRBD2. This CDR3 comprises 15 residues. Germline CDR1 and CDR2: MDHEN and SYDVKM. After removal of 6 bases from V and 2 bases from J, the junction contained 4 bases not matched to a gene. The CDR3 region is CASSMGGTGANVLTF. The CDR3 coding sequence is TGTGCCAGCAGCATGGGGGGGACTGGGGCCAACGTCCTGACTTTC.

This chain connects TRBV5-3 to TRBJ1-2; tentatively, D is TRBD1 (6 bases). TRBV5-3 is sorted into the ORF group, with uncertain function. Trimming took 5 bases from V and 9 from J, leaving 29 bases between them. This CDR3 has 17 amino acids. CDR3: CARSPVVSRGQPYRYTF. The CDR3 DNA reads TGTGCCAGAAGTCCGGTAGTCTCAAGAGGACAGCCTTATCGCTACACCTTC.

The rearrangement uses TRBV15 and TRBJ2-3; 7 bases agree with TRBD2. Germline V gives CDR1 LNHNV, CDR2 YYDKDF (reference sequence). The ends lost 1 base at V and 1 base at J; junction bases unmatched: 5. There are 16 residues in the CDR3. The CDR3 reads CATSRVGGARTDTQYF. The DNA for the CDR3 is TGTGCCACCAGCAGAGTGGGAGGGGCCCGCACAGATACGCAGTATTTT.

The chain couples TRBV7-2 to TRBJ2-2, with D perhaps TRBD2 (5 bases). The ends were cut back, 0 bases at V and 0 bases at J, with 5 bases in the middle. This CDR3 comprises 15 residues. Germline CDR1 is SGHTA and CDR2 is FQGNSA. For the CDR3, the DNA is TGTGCCAGCAGCTTAGCCGGGGCGAACACCGGGGAGCTGTTTTTT. Translating it yields CASSLAGANTGELFF.

The chain is built from TRBV6-5 and TRBJ1-5; no clear D. V was shortened by 8 bases and J by 3 bases, with 11 bases between the two germline ends. In germline, CDR1 is MNHEY, CDR2 SVGAGI. The CDR3 extends over 13 amino acids. CDR3 region: CASGLSLNQPQHF. In nucleotides, the CDR3 is TGTGCCAGCGGTCTCAGTCTCAATCAGCCCCAGCATTTT.

This clone has more than one count but fewer than ten. This chain links TRBV16 with TRBJ1-4; 7 bases fit TRBD1. From germline, CDR1 is KGHSY and CDR2 FQNENV. This CDR3 is built from 13 residues. The V segment lost 2 bases and the J segment 6 bases; nucleotides outside the gene matches: 0. The CDR3, as DNA: TGTGCCAGCAGCCAACAGGGGGATGAAAAACTGTTTTTT. This sequence encodes CASSQQGDEKLFF.

V and J are TRBV2 and TRBJ2-5; possible D gene TRBD1, 6 bases. CDR1 and CDR2 (germline): SNHLY, FYNNEI. This CDR3 has 14 amino acids. V lost 8 bases, J lost 4 bases, and 17 bases lay in between. CDR3 nucleotide sequence: TGTGCCAGCGGGAGAACAGGGCGGCTAGAGACCCAGTACTTC. Translated: CASGRTGRLETQYF.

The chain couples TRBV2 to TRBJ2-7; 9 positions agree with TRBD1. There are 13 residues in the CDR3. With V trimmed by 7 bases and J by 5 bases, 6 bases remained unmatched. CDR1 is SNHLY and CDR2 is FYNNEI in the germline V gene. CDR3 sequence: CASIVDRGDEQYF. DNA of the CDR3: TGTGCCAGCATCGTGGACAGGGGAGACGAGCAGTACTTC.

CDR3 in DNA: TGTGCCAGCAGCTTAGAGATGAGCACTGAAGCTTTCTTT. It is translated as CASSLEMSTEAFF. The chain combines TRBV7-2 with TRBJ1-1; no clear D. Trimming took off 1 base at V and 4 bases at J, with 7 bases between the two ends. CDR3 length: 13 residues. Germline CDR1 SGHTA, CDR2 FQGNSA.

This clone appeared a single time. The genes are TRBV5-1 and TRBJ1-1, with a tentative D call TRBD1 (5 bases). Germline V gene data show CDR1 as SGHRS and CDR2 as YFSETQ. Trimming stripped 2 bases from V and 4 bases from J, with 18 bases between. The CDR3 is made up of 16 amino acids. The CDR3 loop is CASSLVARTSATEAFF. Here the CDR3 DNA reads TGCGCCAGCAGCTTAGTTGCGCGGACATCTGCCACTGAAGCTTTCTTT. The full variable domain, its missing parts supplied by reference TRBV5-1 and TRBJ1-1, is KAGVTQTPRYLIKTRGQQVTLSCSPISGHRSVSWYQQTPGQGLQFLFEYFSETQRNKGNFPGRFSGRQFSNSRSEMNVSTLELGDSALYLCASSLVARTSATEAFFGQGTRLTVV.

The chain links TRBV19 to TRBJ1-2; D is possibly TRBD1 (6 bases). Trimming stripped 9 bases from V and 4 bases from J, with 18 bases between. The V gene's germline CDR1 is LNHDA and CDR2 SQIVND (reference sequence). This CDR3 spans 14 amino acids. The DNA of the CDR3 is TGTGCCAGCTCAAGAATGGGGGCCTTCTATGGCTACACCTTC. Encoded protein: CASSRMGAFYGYTF.

The chain employs TRBV4-1 and TRBJ2-1; 15 positions match TRBD2. The junction had 10 bases not matched to a gene; V was cut back by 4 bases and J by 3 bases. Germline V gene data show CDR1 as MGHRA and CDR2 as YSYEKL. This CDR3 spans 19 amino acids. CDR3 nucleotides: TGCGCCAGCAGCCCCCGGACTAGCGGGGGGGCCGTTAACTACAATGAGCAGTTCTTC. Encoded protein: CASSPRTSGGAVNYNEQFF.

The chain has TRBV3-1 (or the pseudogene TRBV3-2) and TRBJ2-1; perhaps TRBD2 as D (5 bases). V lost 1 base and J lost 5, with 15 bases in between. Germline assignment: CDR1 LGHDT and CDR2 YNNKEL (reference sequence). The CDR3 length is 16 residues. CDR3 region: CASSQGDPGKNNEQFF. In DNA form, the CDR3 reads TGTGCCAGCAGCCAAGGAGATCCGGGGAAAAACAATGAGCAGTTCTTC.

The chain has TRBV27 and TRBJ1-1, with D tentatively TRBD1 (6 bases). Trimming pared 0 bases from V and 1 base from J, leaving 6 bases between. Germline CDR1 reads MNHEY; CDR2 reads SMNVEV (reference sequence). This CDR3 has 14 amino acids. The chain's CDR3 is CASSLSGANTEAFF. For the CDR3, the DNA is TGTGCCAGCAGTTTATCGGGGGCGAACACTGAAGCTTTCTTT.

The chain combines TRBV7-9 with TRBJ1-1; no definite D call. The V gene's germline CDR1 is SEHNR and CDR2 FQNEAQ (reference sequence). The CDR3 has 14 amino acids. V lost 1 base and J lost 3, with 9 bases in between. The CDR3: CASSLGAEYTEAFF. CDR3 coding DNA: TGTGCCAGCAGCTTAGGGGCCGAGTACACTGAAGCTTTCTTT.

This clone was seen a few times. This chain uses TRBV7-9 with TRBJ1-1, with D unresolved. V lost 5 bases, J lost 4 bases, and 14 bases lay in between. The CDR3 has 14 residues. Germline CDR1 is SEHNR and CDR2 is FQNEAQ (reference sequence). CDR3 amino acids: CASSPSGGSTEAFF. DNA for the CDR3: TGTGCCAGCAGCCCCAGTGGAGGTAGCACTGAAGCTTTCTTT.

The chain links TRBV5-4 to TRBJ1-4; 8 bases align to TRBD1. The CDR3 contains 14 residues. Germline CDR1 SGHNT, CDR2 YYREEE (reference sequence). Trimming took 0 bases from V and 6 from J; bases not matched to a gene: 1. CDR3 sequence (DNA): TGTGCCAGCAGCTTGGACAGGGGGGATGAAAAACTGTTTTTT. Translated, it gives CASSLDRGDEKLFF.

The chain recombines TRBV19 with TRBJ1-5; 8 bases are a match to TRBD1. The V segment lost 0 bases and the J segment 6 bases; nucleotides outside the gene matches: 7. Per germline, CDR1 LNHDA and CDR2 SQIVND (reference sequence). The CDR3 is 16 residues long. CDR3 nucleotides: TGTGCCAGTAGTATAGAACGGACAGGGCCGGGTCAGCCCCAGCATTTT. Translating gives CASSIERTGPGQPQHF.

The gene calls are TRBV5-1 and TRBJ2-1; TRBD1 matches 8 bases. The CDR3 is 14 amino acids. The germline V gene encodes CDR1 SGHRS and CDR2 YFSETQ. The junction had 11 bases not matched to a gene; V was cut back by 8 bases and J by 7 bases. CDR3 sequence (DNA): TGCGCCAGTCGTGGAGGGACAGGTAATAATGAGCAGTTCTTC. Translating gives CASRGGTGNNEQFF.